Presented here are 25 T cell receptor beta chains from one specimen sequenced in a study of T cell repertoires in cytomegalovirus infection. TCRdb called the reads again in MiXCR, with one record for every CDR3 protein. The sample has a few hundred thousand distinct CDR3 sequences; roughly 15% are singletons. Source material: PBMCs. The receptors originated from a human donor in good health (CMV status not recorded). Some clones in this sample may be carry-over from other donors' samples.

This clonotype was counted ten times or more. This chain connects TRBV7-9 to TRBJ2-3; D gene unclear. CDR3 length: 15 amino acids. Trimming took 6 bases from V and 4 from J, leaving 17 bases between them. Germline V gene data show CDR1 as SEHNR and CDR2 as FQNEAQ (reference sequence). CDR3 DNA sequence: TGTGCCAGCAGGTCGCCCGTAGAAGTCCCAGATACGCAGTATTTT. It specifies CASRSPVEVPDTQYF.

This clonotype has just a few counts. The genes are TRBV3-1 and TRBJ2-3; 12 nucleotides match TRBD2. The CDR3 has 16 amino acids. J lost 5 bases, V lost 4 bases, and 7 bases had no gene match. The germline V gene has CDR1 LGHDT and CDR2 YNNKEL (reference sequence). The CDR3 bases are TGTGCCAGCAGCCCGACCCTAGCGGGGGGGCTAGATACGCAGTATTTT. This encodes CASSPTLAGGLDTQYF.

This clonotype has just a few counts. The chain joins TRBV15 to TRBJ2-1, with 10 bases identical to TRBD2. Germline V gene data show CDR1 as LNHNV and CDR2 as YYDKDF (reference sequence). The CDR3 is 14 residues long. V was pared by 0 bases and J by 10 bases, with 3 bases of the junction left unmatched. CDR3 in amino acids: CATSRDLAGAEQFF. The CDR3 region has the DNA TGTGCCACCAGCAGAGATCTAGCGGGGGCCGAGCAGTTCTTC.

The V and J genes are TRBV28 and TRBJ2-2; D remains unclear. V was shortened by 2 bases and J by 6 bases, with 19 bases between the two germline ends. The germline gives CDR1 MDHEN, CDR2 SYDVKM. This CDR3 spans 17 amino acids. CDR3 residues: CASSLPINPKVAGELFF. CDR3 DNA sequence: TGTGCCAGCAGTTTACCGATTAATCCAAAGGTGGCCGGGGAGCTGTTTTTT.

The table lists this clonotype with many counts. The chain uses TRBV11-2 and TRBJ2-3, with D unclear. Trimming took 6 bases from V and 6 from J, leaving 7 bases between them. CDR3 length: 11 amino acids. From germline, CDR1 is SGHAT and CDR2 FQNNGV. CDR3 sequence: CASRDSDTQYF. Here the CDR3 DNA reads TGTGCCAGCAGAGACTCCGATACGCAGTATTTT.

The chain joins TRBV10-3 to TRBJ1-2; 8 bases line up with TRBD1. Germline lookup yields CDR1 ENHRY and CDR2 SYGVKD. J was trimmed by 1 base and V by 4 bases; bases with no gene match: 5. The CDR3 spans 15 residues. The CDR3 DNA is TGTGCCATCAGTGTCCGGACAGGGCTTAACTATGGCTACACCTTC. Its protein is CAISVRTGLNYGYTF.

The chain employs TRBV6-2 or TRBV6-3 and TRBJ2-7; D assignment may be TRBD1 or TRBD2 (5 bases each). Between the trimmed V and J ends, which lost 4 bases and 2 bases, there was a span of 21 bases. Germline CDR1 is MNHEY and CDR2 is SVGEGT. The CDR3 covers 17 residues. The CDR3 sequence is CASSWFSVGTQPYEQYF. The CDR3 bases are TGTGCCAGCAGTTGGTTTTCTGTGGGGACCCAACCCTACGAGCAGTACTTC.

This clonotype was seen at least ten times. CDR3 protein: CASSWTGGGNSPLHF. The DNA for the CDR3 is TGTGCCAGCAGCTGGACAGGGGGCGGAAATTCACCCCTCCACTTT. The V call is TRBV7-3, the J call TRBJ1-6, with 11 bases that match TRBD1. There are 15 residues in the CDR3. V was clipped by 4 bases and J by 7 bases; unmatched bases: 3. Looked up from germline, CDR1 is SGHTA and CDR2 is FQGTGA.

V and J are TRBV20-1 and TRBJ1-5, with D perhaps matching TRBD1 (5 bases). This CDR3 is 14 amino acids long. The germline V gene encodes CDR1 DFQATT and CDR2 SNEGSKA (reference sequence). Trimming left V 6 bases short and J 0 bases short, with 12 bases between. This CDR3 reads CSALQANSNQPQHF. In nucleotides, the CDR3 is TGCAGTGCCCTACAGGCTAATAGCAATCAGCCCCAGCATTTT.

Ten or more counts support this clonotype. In nucleotides, the CDR3 is TGTGCCAGCAGACAGGGACAGGGCGCCGGGGAGCTGTTTTTT. Its protein is CASRQGQGAGELFF. V is TRBV7-8 and J is TRBJ2-2; TRBD1 agrees at 9 bases. CDR3 length equals 14 residues. The germline gives CDR1 SGHVS, CDR2 FQNEAQ. The V and J ends lost 6 bases and 6 bases, in that order; junction bases with no gene match: 5.

This clonotype was seen at least ten times. This sequence joins TRBV3-1 and TRBJ2-3; D unresolved. Germline V gene sequence: CDR1 LGHDT, CDR2 YNNKEL (reference sequence). The germline V and J ends were trimmed by 0 bases and 5 bases, with 6 bases remaining between them. The CDR3 is 13 residues long. The chain's CDR3 is CASSQDLGDTQYF. The CDR3 DNA sequence: TGTGCCAGCAGCCAAGATTTAGGAGATACGCAGTATTTT.

This clonotype was detected many times. The chain couples TRBV12-3 or TRBV12-4 to TRBJ2-6, with D hard to call. Trimming took off 5 bases at V and 0 bases at J, with 23 bases between the two ends. The CDR3 runs 20 residues. CDR3 region: CASSETYGRYDVSGANVLTF. The CDR3 DNA follows: TGTGCCAGCAGTGAGACATATGGGCGCTATGATGTCTCTGGGGCCAACGTCCTGACTTTC.

This clonotype was found a few times. J is TRBJ2-5 and V is TRBV4-2; 13 bases are a match to TRBD2. Looked up from germline, CDR1 is LGHNA and CDR2 is YNFKEQ. The CDR3 sequence is 16 residues long. The trim removed 1 base at V and 3 bases at J, leaving 2 bases unmatched. The CDR3 sequence is CASSQVGLAGKETQYF. Here the CDR3 DNA reads TGTGCCAGCAGCCAAGTGGGACTAGCGGGGAAAGAGACCCAGTACTTC.

This clonotype was picked up a small number of times. The chain combines TRBV27 with TRBJ1-4, with D uncertain. The CDR3 runs to 14 residues. Trimming removed 6 bases from V and 7 bases from J, with 15 bases in between. In germline, CDR1 is MNHEY, CDR2 SMNVEV (reference sequence). CDR3 nucleotide sequence: TGTGCCAGCAGCTCGCCCAGCCGGGGTGAAAAACTGTTTTTT. This sequence encodes CASSSPSRGEKLFF. The full variable domain, with the rest looked up from reference TRBV27 and TRBJ1-4, is EAQVTQNPRYLITVTGKKLTVTCSQNMNHEYMSWYRQDPGLGLRQIYYSMNVEVTDKGDVPEGYKVSRKEKRNFPLILESPSPNQTSLYFCASSSPSRGEKLFFGSGTQLSVL.

This clonotype was seen many times. The chain links TRBV7-3 to TRBJ2-3; 8 bases agree with TRBD2. J was trimmed by 2 bases and V by 3 bases; bases with no gene match: 4. The germline gives CDR1 SGHTA, CDR2 FQGTGA. This CDR3 has 15 residues. CDR3 in DNA: TGTGCCAGCAGCTTTCGGGGGGGCCTCACAGATACGCAGTATTTT. Translated, it gives CASSFRGGLTDTQYF.

This clonotype was recorded many times. The chain carries TRBV4-1 and TRBJ1-4; D not resolved. The ends were cut back, 0 bases at V and 5 bases at J, with 10 bases in the middle. The CDR3 loop spans 15 amino acids. Germline V gene sequence: CDR1 MGHRA, CDR2 YSYEKL. CDR3 sequence (DNA): TGCGCCAGCAGCCAAGATCGATCCGTCAATGAAAAACTGTTTTTT. Translated, it gives CASSQDRSVNEKLFF.

This clonotype was detected ten times or more. The rearrangement links TRBV20-1 to TRBJ1-4, with D possibly matching TRBD1 (5 bases). V lost 4 bases to trimming and J lost 8 bases, with 8 bases between them. The CDR3 spans 11 residues. Germline V lookup: CDR1 DFQATT, CDR2 SNEGSKA (reference sequence). CDR3 coding DNA: TGCAGTGCTACCCCAGGGGAAAAACTGTTTTTT. Protein: CSATPGEKLFF.

This clonotype was counted many times. The CDR3: CASRPGTGNTGELFF. Written as DNA, the CDR3 is TGTGCCAGCAGACCAGGGACAGGGAACACCGGGGAGCTGTTTTTT. The gene calls are TRBV7-8 and TRBJ2-2; 8 bases are a match to TRBD1. After removal of 6 bases from V and 1 base from J, the junction contained 4 bases not matched to a gene. The CDR3 has 15 amino acids. Germline CDR1 reads SGHVS; CDR2 reads FQNEAQ.

This clonotype has just a few counts. The V call is TRBV7-9, the J call TRBJ1-6, with 10 bases lining up with TRBD1. V lost 8 bases and J lost 9; bases outside the gene matches: 13. The CDR3 is made up of 16 amino acids. The germline V gene encodes CDR1 SEHNR and CDR2 FQNEAQ (reference sequence). The chain's CDR3 is CASSKPGQGIFSPLHF. Here the CDR3 DNA reads TGTGCCAGCTCCAAACCGGGACAGGGGATTTTTTCACCCCTCCACTTT.

This clonotype was counted ten times or more. J is TRBJ1-2 and V is TRBV7-9, with D perhaps TRBD1 (6 bases). The CDR3 has 14 residues. V was trimmed by 5 bases and J by 4 bases, leaving 14 bases between them. Germline V gene sequence: CDR1 SEHNR, CDR2 FQNEAQ (reference sequence). As DNA, the CDR3 is TGTGCCAGCAGCCCGACGACAGGAGTCTATGGCTACACCTTC. It translates to CASSPTTGVYGYTF.

In its sample, this clonotype was seen many times. The chain combines TRBV7-8 with TRBJ1-1; no definite D call. The CDR3 extends over 13 amino acids. Germline V CDR1 and CDR2: SGHVS, FQNEAQ. V lost 1 base to trimming and J lost 10 bases, with 13 bases between them. The CDR3 loop reads CASSLETLYGAFF. CDR3 coding DNA: TGTGCCAGCAGCTTAGAGACATTGTACGGAGCTTTCTTT.

This clonotype was recorded a few times. The chain carries TRBV6-2 or TRBV6-3 and TRBJ2-1, with D perhaps matching TRBD1 or TRBD2 (5 bases each). V gave up 0 bases and J gave up 6 bases, with 18 bases separating them. This CDR3 is built from 17 residues. Germline V gene data show CDR1 as MNHEY and CDR2 as SVGEGT. The CDR3 bases are TGTGCCAGCAGTTACTCGAAGATGGGACGTATGTCCAATGAGCAGTTCTTC. This sequence encodes CASSYSKMGRMSNEQFF.

This chain connects TRBV28 to TRBJ2-7, with TRBD2 as a possible D gene (6 bases). The CDR3 contains 15 residues. Germline values: CDR1 MDHEN, CDR2 SYDVKM. V gave up 5 bases and J gave up 0 bases, with 14 bases separating them. CDR3 DNA sequence: TGTGCCAGCAGTCCGGCGGGGCAGGCCTCCTACGAGCAGTACTTC. Residues: CASSPAGQASYEQYF.

The rearrangement joins TRBV7-6 to TRBJ1-1; no definite D call. The CDR3 loop spans 13 amino acids. Germline V lookup: CDR1 SGHVS, CDR2 FNYEAQ. With 5 bases removed from V and 7 bases from J, the gap between germline ends came to 14 bases. CDR3 nucleotides: TGTGCCAGCAGCCCCCACCCTCGAGGTGAAGCTTTCTTT. Amino acids: CASSPHPRGEAFF.

At least ten counts were recorded for this clonotype. The V call is TRBV9, the J call TRBJ2-7, with D perhaps given as TRBD1 or TRBD2 (5 bases each). Trimming pared 0 bases from V and 0 bases from J, leaving 13 bases between. The CDR3 runs 16 residues. The germline V gene has CDR1 SGDLS and CDR2 YYNGEE. Here the CDR3 DNA reads TGTGCCAGCAGCGTAGCTGATGGGGGAAGCTCCTACGAGCAGTACTTC. This translates into CASSVADGGSSYEQYF.